These T cell receptor beta chains were read from a single sample in a study of T cells in localized non-small cell lung cancer. Sequencing used immunoSEQ multiplex PCR; TCRdb keeps in-frame clones, though not all of them. The repertoire has 1,100 to 1,500 clones, around 23% of them found once; the top ten carry 17%. This material consisted of normal lung tissue next to the tumor, taken before any cancer treatment. These receptors were obtained from a male donor aged 60 or older with stage III squamous cell lung carcinoma. The CDR3 runs from the conserved cysteine through the conserved F or W. Fields, in order: J gene, V gene, clone size, D gene, CDR3 protein, CDR3 DNA. The D gene is left open where the match is weak. Expanded clones get a size class; other rows say once, few or many, or leave the size out.

j_call: TRBJ2-1; v_call: TRBV11-3; clone_size: NA; d_call: NA; cdr3_aa: CASSLIGQSSYNEQFF; cdr3_nt: TGTGCCAGCAGCTTAATAGGGCAGAGCTCCTACAATGAGCAGTTCTTC
j_call: TRBJ2-7; v_call: TRBV23-1; clone_size: large; d_call: TRBD1; cdr3_aa: CASSQPGQGASEQYF; cdr3_nt: TGCGCCAGCAGTCAACCGGGGCAGGGGGCTAGCGAGCAGTACTTC
j_call: TRBJ2-1; v_call: TRBV19; clone_size: once; d_call: TRBD2; cdr3_aa: CASSSSGTSGSREQFF; cdr3_nt: TGTGCCAGTAGTTCTTCCGGGACTAGCGGGAGCAGAGAGCAGTTCTTC
j_call: TRBJ1-6; v_call: TRBV14; clone_size: few; d_call: NA; cdr3_aa: CASSQQGLVYSPLHF; cdr3_nt: TGTGCCAGCAGCCAACAGGGTTTGGTCTATTCACCCCTCCACTTT
j_call: TRBJ1-1; v_call: TRBV7-6; clone_size: medium-sized; d_call: NA; cdr3_aa: CASSLWDGGFAEAFF; cdr3_nt: TGTGCCAGCAGCCTGTGGGACGGGGGGTTCGCTGAAGCTTTCTTT
j_call: TRBJ2-2; v_call: TRBV9; clone_size: NA; d_call: TRBD2; cdr3_aa: CASSFTGLAVDTGELFF; cdr3_nt: TGTGCCAGCAGTTTTACGGGACTAGCAGTAGACACCGGGGAGCTGTTTTTT
j_call: TRBJ2-2; v_call: TRBV19; clone_size: few; d_call: NA; cdr3_aa: CATADTNTGELFF; cdr3_nt: TGTGCCACCGCTGACACGAACACCGGGGAGCTGTTTTTT
j_call: TRBJ2-5; v_call: TRBV30; clone_size: NA; d_call: TRBD2; cdr3_aa: CAWSVPGGTETQYF; cdr3_nt: TGTGCCTGGAGTGTGCCGGGAGGAACGGAGACCCAGTACTTC
j_call: TRBJ2-2; v_call: TRBV6-8; clone_size: NA; d_call: TRBD1; cdr3_aa: CASSPPGQGKTGELFF; cdr3_nt: TGTGCCAGCAGCCCACCGGGACAGGGAAAAACCGGGGAGCTGTTTTTT
j_call: TRBJ2-7; v_call: TRBV28; clone_size: few; d_call: NA; cdr3_aa: CASSPPRADEQYF; cdr3_nt: TGTGCCAGCAGTCCCCCCCGGGCGGACGAGCAGTACTTC
j_call: TRBJ2-7; v_call: TRBV6-8; clone_size: NA; d_call: TRBD1; cdr3_aa: CASRIRQGYYEQYF; cdr3_nt: TGTGCCAGCAGGATCAGACAGGGATACTACGAGCAGTACTTC
j_call: TRBJ2-2; v_call: TRBV6-8; clone_size: few; d_call: TRBD1; cdr3_aa: CASSYDRGSGELFF; cdr3_nt: TGTGCCAGCAGTTACGACAGGGGGTCCGGGGAGCTGTTTTTT
j_call: TRBJ2-2; v_call: TRBV5-1; clone_size: NA; d_call: NA; cdr3_aa: CASSQDGNTGELFF; cdr3_nt: TGCGCCAGCAGCCAGGACGGGAACACCGGGGAGCTGTTTTTT
j_call: TRBJ2-3; v_call: TRBV11-3; clone_size: few; d_call: NA; cdr3_aa: CASSNSLGGDTQYF; cdr3_nt: TGTGCCAGCAGCAACTCTTTGGGGGGAGATACGCAGTATTTT
j_call: TRBJ1-2; v_call: TRBV6-8; clone_size: medium-sized; d_call: TRBD1; cdr3_aa: CASSYGDRGSYTF; cdr3_nt: TGTGCCAGCAGTTACGGGGACAGGGGAAGCTACACCTTC
j_call: TRBJ2-5; v_call: TRBV11-3; clone_size: NA; d_call: NA; cdr3_aa: CASSTDREEETQYF; cdr3_nt: TGTGCCAGCAGCACCGACCGGGAAGAAGAGACCCAGTACTTC
j_call: TRBJ1-1; v_call: TRBV29-1; clone_size: NA; d_call: TRBD1; cdr3_aa: CSVWDRKNTEAFF; cdr3_nt: TGCAGCGTGTGGGACAGAAAGAACACTGAAGCTTTCTTT
j_call: TRBJ2-1; v_call: TRBV19; clone_size: NA; d_call: NA; cdr3_aa: CASSMGGIYNEQFF; cdr3_nt: TGTGCCAGTAGTATGGGCGGGATCTACAATGAGCAGTTCTTC
j_call: TRBJ1-1; v_call: TRBV19; clone_size: NA; d_call: NA; cdr3_aa: CASSRTLDTEAFF; cdr3_nt: TGTGCCAGTAGTAGGACCTTGGACACTGAAGCTTTCTTT
j_call: TRBJ2-1; v_call: TRBV11-3; clone_size: NA; d_call: TRBD2; cdr3_aa: CASSFGTSGGYEQFF; cdr3_nt: TGTGCCAGCAGCTTCGGGACTAGCGGGGGCTATGAGCAGTTCTTC
j_call: TRBJ1-2; v_call: TRBV6-8; clone_size: medium-sized; d_call: NA; cdr3_aa: CASTTDRLYGYTF; cdr3_nt: TGTGCCAGCACAACTGACCGACTCTATGGCTACACCTTC
j_call: TRBJ2-7; v_call: TRBV9; clone_size: medium-sized; d_call: NA; cdr3_aa: CASSVGSQSSYEQYF; cdr3_nt: TGTGCCAGCAGCGTAGGGTCGCAGAGCTCCTACGAGCAGTACTTC
j_call: TRBJ2-1; v_call: TRBV18; clone_size: NA; d_call: NA; cdr3_aa: CASSVGDISEQFF; cdr3_nt: TGTGCCAGCTCAGTGGGGGATATAAGTGAGCAGTTCTTC
j_call: TRBJ2-7; v_call: TRBV11-3; clone_size: NA; d_call: NA; cdr3_aa: CASSFRTNPSYEQYF; cdr3_nt: TGTGCCAGCAGCTTCAGGACTAACCCCTCCTACGAGCAGTACTTC
j_call: TRBJ1-1; v_call: TRBV6-8; clone_size: medium-sized; d_call: TRBD1; cdr3_aa: CASSRPGTGGIMNTEAFF; cdr3_nt: TGTGCCAGCAGCCGTCCCGGGACAGGGGGGATAATGAACACTGAAGCTTTCTTT
j_call: TRBJ2-5; v_call: TRBV4-1; clone_size: NA; d_call: TRBD1; cdr3_aa: CASSPAGGAETQYF; cdr3_nt: TGCGCCAGCAGCCCCGCAGGGGGCGCAGAGACCCAGTACTTC
j_call: TRBJ1-1; v_call: TRBV6-8; clone_size: large; d_call: TRBD1; cdr3_aa: CATEPHRGEAFF; cdr3_nt: TGTGCCACCGAGCCCCACAGGGGTGAAGCTTTCTTT
j_call: TRBJ2-7; v_call: TRBV12-5; clone_size: few; d_call: NA; cdr3_aa: CASTRTEHEQYF; cdr3_nt: TGTGCCAGCACCCGGACAGAACACGAGCAGTACTTC
j_call: TRBJ2-1; v_call: TRBV6-8; clone_size: NA; d_call: TRBD2; cdr3_aa: CASSLLAGGTTSYNEQFF; cdr3_nt: TGTGCCAGCAGTCTACTAGCGGGAGGGACTACCTCCTACAATGAGCAGTTCTTC
j_call: TRBJ2-2; v_call: TRBV6-8; clone_size: NA; d_call: NA; cdr3_aa: CASGRTVNTGELFF; cdr3_nt: TGTGCCAGCGGGAGGACAGTGAACACCGGGGAGCTGTTTTTT
j_call: TRBJ2-2; v_call: TRBV19; clone_size: few; d_call: NA; cdr3_aa: CASSITVLTGELFF; cdr3_nt: TGTGCCAGTAGTATAACGGTTTTGACCGGGGAGCTGTTTTTT
j_call: TRBJ1-1; v_call: TRBV30; clone_size: few; d_call: TRBD1; cdr3_aa: CASGQGAEAFF; cdr3_nt: TGTGCCTCAGGACAGGGGGCTGAAGCTTTCTTT
j_call: TRBJ1-3; v_call: TRBV25-1; clone_size: NA; d_call: NA; cdr3_aa: CASSISGNTIYF; cdr3_nt: TGTGCCAGCAGTATCTCTGGAAACACCATATATTTT
j_call: TRBJ2-7; v_call: TRBV9; clone_size: few; d_call: NA; cdr3_aa: CASSTGTQSSYEQYF; cdr3_nt: TGTGCCAGCAGCACCGGGACTCAGAGCTCCTACGAGCAGTACTTC
j_call: TRBJ1-4; v_call: TRBV6-8; clone_size: few; d_call: TRBD1; cdr3_aa: CACRGRGEKLFF; cdr3_nt: TGTGCCTGTAGGGGGCGAGGTGAAAAACTGTTTTTT
j_call: TRBJ2-7; v_call: TRBV25-1; clone_size: NA; d_call: TRBD2; cdr3_aa: CASTRTGTSGYYEQYF; cdr3_nt: TGTGCCAGCACTAGAACCGGGACTAGCGGGTACTACGAGCAGTACTTC
j_call: TRBJ2-5; v_call: TRBV4-1; clone_size: few; d_call: TRBD1; cdr3_aa: CASSHPTTGDHEETQYF; cdr3_nt: TGCGCCAGCAGCCACCCCACGACAGGGGATCATGAGGAGACCCAGTACTTC
j_call: TRBJ1-1; v_call: TRBV11-3; clone_size: NA; d_call: TRBD1; cdr3_aa: CASSLGQGNTEAFF; cdr3_nt: TGTGCCAGCAGCTTAGGACAGGGGAACACTGAAGCTTTCTTT
j_call: TRBJ2-7; v_call: TRBV5-1; clone_size: NA; d_call: TRBD1; cdr3_aa: CASSRSGQSYEQYF; cdr3_nt: TGCGCCAGCAGCCGATCGGGACAGTCCTACGAGCAGTACTTC
j_call: TRBJ1-6; v_call: TRBV7-5; clone_size: few; d_call: NA; cdr3_aa: CASSPGQANSPLHF; cdr3_nt: TGTGCCAGCAGCCCGGGACAGGCGAATTCACCCCTCCACTTT
j_call: TRBJ1-4; v_call: TRBV5-1; clone_size: NA; d_call: NA; cdr3_aa: CASSFGQSTNEKLFF; cdr3_nt: TGCGCCAGCAGCTTCGGACAATCAACTAATGAAAAACTGTTTTTT
j_call: TRBJ2-2; v_call: TRBV9; clone_size: NA; d_call: NA; cdr3_aa: CASSVISNTGELFF; cdr3_nt: TGTGCCAGCAGCGTAATTTCGAACACCGGGGAGCTGTTTTTT
j_call: TRBJ2-4; v_call: TRBV29-1; clone_size: NA; d_call: NA; cdr3_aa: CSVEDPIAKNIQYF; cdr3_nt: TGCAGCGTTGAAGATCCCATAGCCAAAAACATTCAGTACTTC
j_call: TRBJ2-5; v_call: TRBV6-8; clone_size: NA; d_call: NA; cdr3_aa: CASSYDGVVPQYF; cdr3_nt: TGTGCCAGCAGTTACGACGGGGTAGTTCCCCAGTACTTC
j_call: TRBJ1-4; v_call: TRBV5-1; clone_size: NA; d_call: TRBD1; cdr3_aa: CASSFGQGVGEKLFF; cdr3_nt: TGCGCCAGCAGCTTTGGACAGGGCGTGGGTGAAAAACTGTTTTTT
j_call: TRBJ2-1; v_call: TRBV11-3; clone_size: few; d_call: TRBD2; cdr3_aa: CASSLGLAEGEQFF; cdr3_nt: TGTGCCAGCAGCTTGGGCCTAGCGGAGGGTGAGCAGTTCTTC
j_call: TRBJ1-3; v_call: TRBV10-3; clone_size: NA; d_call: NA; cdr3_aa: CAISEYSGAGNTIYF; cdr3_nt: TGTGCCATCAGTGAGTACAGCGGAGCTGGAAACACCATATATTTT
j_call: TRBJ2-1; v_call: TRBV11-3; clone_size: few; d_call: NA; cdr3_aa: CASSLDSFFNEQFF; cdr3_nt: TGTGCCAGCAGCTTGGATTCCTTCTTCAATGAGCAGTTCTTC
j_call: TRBJ2-7; v_call: TRBV11-3; clone_size: large; d_call: TRBD1; cdr3_aa: CASSEDGTGPYEQYF; cdr3_nt: TGTGCCAGCAGCGAGGACGGGACAGGGCCCTACGAGCAGTACTTC
j_call: TRBJ2-2; v_call: TRBV30; clone_size: NA; d_call: NA; cdr3_aa: CARRLYTGELFF; cdr3_nt: TGTGCCCGCCGTCTGTACACCGGGGAGCTGTTTTTT
j_call: TRBJ2-3; v_call: TRBV10-1; clone_size: NA; d_call: TRBD2; cdr3_aa: CASSLSGTDTQYF; cdr3_nt: TGCGCCAGCAGCCTTAGCGGGACAGATACGCAGTATTTT